These 16 T cell receptor beta chains were sequenced from one sample in a study of breast tumors, draining lymph nodes, adjacent tissues. TCRdb redid the calling of the multiplex PCR reads with MiXCR, one entry per CDR3 protein. The sample carries about 180,000 distinct CDR3 sequences, 30% to 35% recorded once. Axillary draining lymph nodes of breast cancer patients supplied the node samples. Sample: axillary lymph node tissue. These receptors came from a female donor with breast cancer. Some clones in this sample may be carry-over from other donors' samples.

This clonotype was counted ten times or more. As DNA, the CDR3 is TGTGCCAGTAGGACAGCGAACACCGGGGAGCTGTTTTTT. The encoded protein is CASRTANTGELFF. The rearrangement links TRBV7-2 to TRBJ2-2; D possibly corresponds to TRBD1 (6 bases). V was cut by 9 bases and J by 0 bases, with 8 bases left in between. Germline V gives CDR1 SGHTA, CDR2 FQGNSA. This CDR3 has 13 residues. Looking up the rest from reference TRBV7-2 and TRBJ2-2 gives the full variable domain: GAGVSQSPSNKVTEKGKDVELRCDPISGHTALYWYRQSLGQGLEFLIYFQGNSAPDKSGLPSDRFSAERTGGSVSTLTIQRTQQEDSAVYLCASRTANTGELFFGEGSRLTVL.

Ten or more counts support this clonotype. V gene TRBV5-8 combines with J gene TRBJ2-1; 15 nucleotides match TRBD2. V was clipped by 4 bases and J by 10 bases; unmatched bases: 3. This CDR3 is 14 amino acids long. Per germline, CDR1 SGHTS and CDR2 YDEGEE. This CDR3 reads CASSVGLAGGEQFF. The DNA for the CDR3 is TGTGCCAGCAGCGTGGGACTAGCGGGAGGAGAGCAGTTCTTC.

This clonotype was counted ten times or more. This chain links TRBV30 with TRBJ2-7, with unresolved D. The germline gives CDR1 GTSNPN, CDR2 SVGIG (reference sequence). V lost 6 bases and J lost 0, with 15 bases in between. CDR3 length: 14 amino acids. The CDR3: CACERRGSSYEQYF. As DNA, the CDR3 is TGTGCCTGCGAGCGAAGAGGAAGCTCCTACGAGCAGTACTTC.

This clonotype was found a few times. A much larger clone is a single base away; this may be a read error. J is TRBJ2-7 and V is TRBV20-1; D might be TRBD2 (5 bases). In germline, CDR1 is DFQATT, CDR2 SNEGSKA (reference sequence). Trimming took off 1 base at V and 6 bases at J, with 16 bases between the two ends. This CDR3 spans 14 amino acids. The CDR3 region is CSARVPGSTFEQYF. CDR3 nucleotide sequence: TGCAGTGCTAGAGTCCCGGGAAGCACCTTCGAGCAGTACTTC.

This clonotype was counted many times. The chain uses TRBV4-2 and TRBJ2-1, with 11 bases that match TRBD2. Per the germline V gene, CDR1 is LGHNA and CDR2 is YNFKEQ. Trimming removed 2 bases from V and 2 bases from J; junction bases left unmatched: 2. This CDR3 is 16 amino acids long. The CDR3 bases are TGTGCCAGCAGCCAATTACTAGCGGGAGCCTACAATGAGCAGTTCTTC. This codes for CASSQLLAGAYNEQFF.

The sample holds a few counts of this clonotype. This clone may be a read error of a much larger clone one base away. This chain uses TRBV12-3 or TRBV12-4 with TRBJ2-7, with 7 positions matching TRBD1. The DNA matches TRBJ2-1 better at its end, which makes the J call doubtful. CDR3 length equals 14 residues. The CDR3 protein is CASSLPGGSYEQFF. The CDR3 DNA follows: TGTGCCAGCAGTTTGCCAGGGGGATCCTACGAGCAGTTCTTC.

This clonotype was counted many times. A junction end diverges from the germline sequence, so it may reflect a read error. This sequence joins TRBV7-7 and TRBJ2-2; TRBD2 matches at 8 bases. Germline loops: CDR1 SSHAT, CDR2 FNYEAQ (reference sequence). This CDR3 has 16 amino acids. The CDR3 reads CASSAYEREKTGELFF. Here the CDR3 DNA reads TGTGCTAGCAGCGCCTACGAGCGGGAGAAAACCGGGGAGCTGTTTTTT.

This clonotype was seen more than once but under ten times. The V call is TRBV6-6, the J call TRBJ1-1; D uncertain. V shed 9 bases and J shed 8 bases, with 10 bases lying between them. The CDR3 spans 10 residues. CDR1 and CDR2 from the germline V gene are MNHNY and SVGAGI (reference sequence). CDR3 sequence reads: CASQDQEAFF. Written as DNA, the CDR3 is TGTGCCAGTCAGGACCAGGAAGCTTTCTTT.

The table lists this clonotype with many counts. This sequence joins TRBV4-3 and TRBJ2-7; 9 bases line up with TRBD2. CDR3 length: 16 residues. The junction had 7 bases not matched to a gene; V was cut back by 1 base and J by 3 bases. Germline CDR1 and CDR2: LGHNA and YSLEER. DNA of the CDR3: TGCGCCAGCAGCCAAGCCCGGGGAGCGGGGGGCTACGAGCAGTACTTC. Amino acid sequence: CASSQARGAGGYEQYF.

V is TRBV4-2 and J is TRBJ2-2, with D uncertain. V gave up 4 bases and J gave up 6 bases, with 12 bases separating them. Germline loops: CDR1 LGHNA, CDR2 YNFKEQ. The CDR3 contains 14 residues. The CDR3 nucleotides read TGTGCCAGCAGCCCTACTGACTCTTCCGGGGAGCTGTTTTTT. This sequence encodes CASSPTDSSGELFF.

A remark on this clonotype: Just one base apart from a much larger clone, this may be a read error. The V gene is TRBV20-1, the J gene TRBJ1-1; D is undetermined. The CDR3 totals 11 residues. The germline V gene encodes CDR1 DFQATT and CDR2 SNEGSKA (reference sequence). The DNA of the CDR3 is TGCAGTGCTAGGAGGAACACTGAAGTTTTCTTT. It translates to CSARRNTEVFF.

A word on this clonotype: Possible read error: a much larger clone is one base away. The J gene is TRBJ2-3, the V gene TRBV11-3; 8 nucleotides agree with TRBD2. CDR3 size: 17 residues. Looked up from germline, CDR1 is SGHNT and CDR2 is YENEEA. For the CDR3, the DNA is TGTGCCAGCAGCTTTTTCCCCGGGCGGGGGGCCGGAGATCCGCAGTATTTT. Encoded protein: CASSFFPGRGAGDPQYF.

This clonotype appeared many times. This chain connects TRBV29-1 to TRBJ1-2; D ambiguous. Trimming took off 3 bases at V and 6 bases at J, with 14 bases between the two ends. Germline CDR1 is SQVTM and CDR2 is ANQGSEA. The CDR3 covers 13 residues. CDR3 bases: TGCAGCGTTGACGATCGGCTTAGGGATGGCTACACCTTC. Translating gives CSVDDRLRDGYTF.

The rearrangement uses TRBV4-2 and TRBJ1-4; D call uncertain. Deletions cut 1 base from V and 13 bases from J, with 16 bases between. The CDR3 totals 14 residues. Germline lookup yields CDR1 LGHNA and CDR2 YNFKEQ. CDR3 protein: CASSQVAGAARLFF. The CDR3 region has the DNA TGTGCCAGCAGCCAAGTAGCTGGAGCGGCGAGACTGTTTTTT.

This clonotype has a count of ten or more. The rearrangement joins TRBV6-1 to TRBJ2-7; TRBD1 matches at 7 bases. This CDR3 has 12 amino acids. From germline, CDR1 is MNHNS and CDR2 SASEGT. V lost 10 bases and J lost 4; bases outside the gene matches: 7. Written as DNA, the CDR3 is TGTGCCACCTGGGACAGCGTATACGAGCAGTACTTC. Its translation is CATWDSVYEQYF.

To note about this clonotype: This may come from a read error, since a much larger clone is one base off. The V and J genes are TRBV20-1 and TRBJ2-5; TRBD2 agrees at 12 bases. The CDR3 sequence is 14 residues long. V lost 5 bases to trimming and J lost 7 bases; unmatched junction nucleotides: 8. Germline values: CDR1 DFQATT, CDR2 SNEGSKA (reference sequence). The chain's CDR3 is CSALAGGRRATQYF. For the CDR3, the DNA is TGCAGTGCTCTAGCGGGGGGGCGGAGAGCGACCCAGTACTTC.